This T cell receptor (beta chain) comes out of a study of shared clonotypes between healthy human individuals. Germline lookup yields CDR1 SGHRS and CDR2 YFSETQ. The V gene lost 1 base and the J gene lost 7 bases, with 17 bases spanning the gap. The length of the CDR3 is 15 residues. Study-level points and caveats: What limited the represented genetic and exposure-history diversity was the small number of donors.

About this clone itself: The antigen is unknown.

Here immunoSEQ multiplex PCR was the method, and the copy in TCRdb shows in-frame clones only, minus some. Among 700,000 or so clones listed, 60% to 80% were seen once. Sequencing used memory CD4+ T cells sorted from blood. The subset was: CD45RA-negative fraction. The receptor comes from a woman aged 25 to 45 in good health. V usage is TRBV5-1 and J usage is TRBJ1-2; weak D call: TRBD1 (6 bases). CDR3 sequence: CASSLIQQGVGGYTF. The CDR3 nucleotides read TGCGCCAGCAGCTTGATCCAACAGGGCGTCGGTGGCTACACCTTC.